This T cell receptor beta chain came from a study of blood T cell repertoires in COVID-19. Sequenced by immunoSEQ multiplex PCR; TCRdb stores in-frame clones only, minus some. The sample carries 300,000 to 400,000 clones, 85% recorded once. The sample holds one count of this clone. The specimen sequenced was PBMCs or T cells enriched from blood (not recorded which). This clonotype was sampled from a woman aged 25 to 39 who had been exposed to COVID-19.

The CDR3 bases are TGTGCCAGCAGACTAGCGGGAGGGAGTACAGATACGCAGTATTTT. It translates to CASRLAGGSTDTQYF. The chain joins TRBV6-4 to TRBJ2-3; 13 bases are a match to TRBD2. This CDR3 spans 15 amino acids. The V gene end was trimmed by 6 bases and the J gene end by 3 bases; junction bases not matched to a gene: 3. CDR1 is MRHNA and CDR2 is SNTAGT in the germline V gene.